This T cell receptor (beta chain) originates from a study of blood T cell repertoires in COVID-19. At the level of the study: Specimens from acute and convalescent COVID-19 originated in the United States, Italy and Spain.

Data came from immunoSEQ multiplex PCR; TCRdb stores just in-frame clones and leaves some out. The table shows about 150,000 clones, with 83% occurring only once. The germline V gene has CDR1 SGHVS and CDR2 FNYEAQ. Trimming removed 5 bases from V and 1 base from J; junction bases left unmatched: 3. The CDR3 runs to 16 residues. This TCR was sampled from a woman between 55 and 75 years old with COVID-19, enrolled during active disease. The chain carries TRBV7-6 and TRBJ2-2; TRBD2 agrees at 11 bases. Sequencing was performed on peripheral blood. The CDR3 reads CASSKTSGRNTGELFF. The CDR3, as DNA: TGTGCCAGCAGCAAAACTAGCGGGAGGAACACCGGGGAGCTGTTTTTT.